The 22 T cell receptor beta chains below come from one sample, sequenced in a study of human T cells and chemical hapten exposure. TCRdb reanalysed the RACE reads using MiXCR and keeps one entry per CDR3 protein. The table records around 120,000 distinct CDR3 sequences, 12% to 15% of them present only once. Stated time point: patch test 1, 2 weeks after DPC sensitization. As for treatment: therapeutic diphenylcyclopropenone sensitization with weekly scalp DPC. The source material was whole blood, sampled in connection with sensitization to the hapten diphenylcyclopropenone (DPC). The receptors derive from a young man with alopecia areata. Some clones in this sample may be carry-over from other donors' samples.

This clonotype has ten or more counts. The rearrangement uses TRBV27 and TRBJ1-2; no firm D call. The CDR3 has 14 amino acids. Germline CDR1 and CDR2: MNHEY and SMNVEV (reference sequence). V lost 3 bases to trimming and J lost 6 bases, with 14 bases between them. The CDR3 reads CASSFLEPGHGYTF. CDR3 DNA sequence: TGTGCCAGCAGTTTTCTAGAGCCGGGCCATGGCTACACCTTC.

V is TRBV4-2 and J is TRBJ1-5, with D perhaps matching TRBD1 (6 bases). V gave up 0 bases and J gave up 5 bases, with 14 bases separating them. The CDR3 spans 16 residues. Germline V gene data show CDR1 as LGHNA and CDR2 as YNFKEQ. The CDR3 here is CASSQDVGGQDQPQHF. CDR3 sequence (DNA): TGTGCCAGCAGCCAAGATGTCGGGGGGCAGGATCAGCCCCAGCATTTT.

This clonotype was seen more than once but under ten times. The chain couples TRBV6-2 or TRBV6-3 to TRBJ2-7; 7 bases line up with TRBD1. From germline, CDR1 is MNHEY and CDR2 SVGEGT. With 2 bases clipped from V and 3 bases from J, the junction kept 1 base outside the gene matches. CDR3 length equals 13 residues. In DNA form, the CDR3 reads TGTGCCAGCAGTTACAGGGGGCTCTACGAGCAGTACGTC. Protein: CASSYRGLYEQYV.

V usage is TRBV5-4 and J usage is TRBJ2-3; D ambiguous. This CDR3 spans 14 amino acids. Trimming took off 5 bases at V and 1 base at J, with 11 bases between the two ends. Germline V CDR1 and CDR2: SGHNT, YYREEE (reference sequence). As DNA, the CDR3 is TGTGCCAGCAGTAAGGACGAAGGCACAGATACGCAGTATTTT. This sequence encodes CASSKDEGTDTQYF.

The rearrangement links TRBV28 to TRBJ1-3; D unresolved. The V gene's germline CDR1 is MDHEN and CDR2 SYDVKM. V was cut by 8 bases and J by 2 bases, with 10 bases left in between. The CDR3 length is 13 residues. DNA of the CDR3: TGTGCCAGCGTGGTCGGTGCTGGAAACACCATATATTTT. It is translated as CASVVGAGNTIYF.

This clonotype occurred a few times. The CDR3: CASTSWAGGLETQYF. For the CDR3, the DNA is TGTGCCAGCACGTCTTGGGCGGGGGGGCTAGAGACCCAGTACTTC. The chain combines TRBV5-4 with TRBJ2-5; 9 nucleotides match TRBD2. V dropped 6 bases and J dropped 4; count of bases not matched to a gene: 10. CDR3 length: 15 residues. CDR1 SGHNT and CDR2 YYREEE come from the germline V gene (reference sequence).

The genes are TRBV10-2 and TRBJ1-6, with D uncertain. Germline assignment: CDR1 WSHSY and CDR2 SAAADI. V was pared by 2 bases and J by 7 bases, with 6 bases between. CDR3 length: 13 residues. DNA for the CDR3: TGCGCCAGCAGTGAGGACGTAAATTCACCCCTCCACTTT. Protein sequence: CASSEDVNSPLHF.

CDR3 in DNA: TGTGCCAGCATTGGGGACAGCCAAGAGACCCAGTACTTC. Its translation: CASIGDSQETQYF. This chain joins TRBV5-4 and TRBJ2-5; 7 positions match TRBD1. Trimming at V came to 6 bases and at J to 1 base, leaving 3 bases not matched to a gene. The CDR3 extends over 13 amino acids. Germline V gives CDR1 SGHNT, CDR2 YYREEE (reference sequence). Full variable domain (outside the CDR3, taken from reference TRBV5-4 and TRBJ2-5): ETGVTQSPTHLIKTRGQQVTLRCSSQSGHNTVSWYQQALGQGPQFIFQYYREEENGRGNFPPRFSGLQFPNYSSELNVNALELDDSALYLCASIGDSQETQYFGPGTRLLVL.

A few counts support this clonotype. The V and J genes are TRBV20-1 and TRBJ2-2; D is possibly TRBD2 (5 bases). The CDR3 covers 13 residues. Germline CDR1 is DFQATT and CDR2 is SNEGSKA (reference sequence). The V and J ends lost 6 bases and 6 bases respectively, with 14 bases between them. CDR3 loop: CSATRTGAGELFF. The CDR3 bases are TGCAGTGCAACAAGGACTGGCGCCGGGGAGCTGTTTTTT.

This clonotype was observed a handful of times. The chain has TRBV6-5 and TRBJ1-1; TRBD1 is a possible D gene (5 bases). V gave up 10 bases and J gave up 0 bases, with 12 bases separating them. Per the germline V gene, CDR1 is MNHEY and CDR2 is SVGAGI. The length of the CDR3 is 13 residues. The CDR3 loop is CATRWGMNTEAFF. The CDR3 region has the DNA TGTGCCACCCGATGGGGGATGAACACTGAAGCTTTCTTT.

In DNA form, the CDR3 reads TGCGCCAGCAGCCGGGTAATGGACAGGGTCTACAATGAGCAGTTCTTC. It is translated as CASSRVMDRVYNEQFF. The chain has TRBV4-1 and TRBJ2-1, with 8 positions matching TRBD1. V dropped 4 bases and J dropped 3; count of bases not matched to a gene: 8. The V gene's germline CDR1 is MGHRA and CDR2 YSYEKL. The CDR3 runs 16 residues.

This clonotype was seen at least ten times. This chain joins TRBV12-3 or TRBV12-4 and TRBJ2-1, with TRBD1 matching over 7 bases. Germline trimming cut 6 bases from V and 7 bases from J; bases unmatched to any gene: 12. CDR3 length: 15 amino acids. The DNA of the CDR3 is TGTGCCAGCAGCCGCCCAGGGACAGTTACAAATGAGCAGTTCTTC. This gives the protein CASSRPGTVTNEQFF.

The chain is built from TRBV4-1 and TRBJ1-2; a possible D gene is TRBD1 (6 bases). Germline lookup yields CDR1 MGHRA and CDR2 YSYEKL. The CDR3 sequence is 19 residues long. Trimming shortened V by 0 bases and J by 0 bases, and 20 bases separated the two germline ends. Written as DNA, the CDR3 is TGCGCCAGCAGCCAAGATCTCATTTGGCGGGACACACCTAACTATGGCTACACCTTC. Residues: CASSQDLIWRDTPNYGYTF.

In this sample, this clonotype turned up a few times. This chain uses TRBV20-1 with TRBJ2-7; D remains ambiguous. The V and J ends lost 3 bases and 7 bases respectively, with 19 bases between them. Germline CDR1 is DFQATT and CDR2 is SNEGSKA (reference sequence). This CDR3 has 14 residues. The CDR3 loop is CSASKSALTGEQYF. The CDR3 nucleotides are TGCAGTGCTAGTAAATCGGCCCTCACTGGGGAGCAGTACTTC.

This sequence joins TRBV28 and TRBJ2-5; 10 nucleotides align to TRBD1. Germline CDR1 MDHEN, CDR2 SYDVKM. The CDR3 length is 15 residues. The V and J ends lost 2 bases and 4 bases, in that order; junction bases with no gene match: 4. The CDR3, as DNA: TGTGCCAGCAGTTTACCAGGGACAGGGGTAGAGACCCAGTACTTC. It codes for CASSLPGTGVETQYF.

This clonotype was observed many times. V is TRBV7-9 and J is TRBJ1-1, with a weak D call TRBD1 (5 bases). Germline CDR1 reads SEHNR; CDR2 reads FQNEAQ (reference sequence). There are 19 residues in the CDR3. The V gene lost 0 bases and the J gene lost 1 base, with 21 bases spanning the gap. The CDR3 loop reads CASSLAPRLGRARNTEAFF. DNA for the CDR3: TGTGCCAGCAGCTTAGCCCCCAGATTGGGCAGGGCGCGGAACACTGAAGCTTTCTTT. Complete variable domain (other parts from reference TRBV7-9 and TRBJ1-1): DTGVSQNPRHKITKRGQNVTFRCDPISEHNRLYWYRQTLGQGPEFLTYFQNEAQLEKSRLLSDRFSAERPKGSFSTLEIQRTEQGDSAMYLCASSLAPRLGRARNTEAFFGQGTRLTVV.

This clonotype turned up a few times. The chain employs TRBV2 and TRBJ1-1; D gene ambiguous. Trimming took off 6 bases at V and 5 bases at J, with 13 bases between the two ends. CDR3 length: 13 amino acids. The V gene's germline CDR1 is SNHLY and CDR2 FYNNEI. As DNA, the CDR3 is TGTGCCAGCAGGAGGGAGGTTGGGACTGAAGCTTTCTTT. Translating gives CASRREVGTEAFF.

In its sample, this clonotype was seen a few times. The chain combines TRBV12-5 with TRBJ2-3; the match to TRBD1 covers 8 bases. The CDR3 runs 14 residues. V shed 6 bases, J shed 1 base, and the junction held 3 bases outside the gene matches. Germline lookup yields CDR1 LGHNT and CDR2 FRNRAP. The CDR3 here is CASGQDRGTDTQYF. CDR3 coding DNA: TGTGCTAGTGGGCAGGACAGGGGCACAGATACGCAGTATTTT.

The V gene is TRBV11-2, the J gene TRBJ2-7, with D possibly being TRBD1 (5 bases). The CDR3 loop spans 14 amino acids. The V and J ends lost 4 bases and 1 base respectively, with 11 bases between them. Germline V gene lookup returns CDR1 SGHAT and CDR2 FQNNGV. The CDR3 DNA reads TGTGCCAGCAGCTCCGCCAGGGTGTCCTACGAGCAGTACTTC. It codes for CASSSARVSYEQYF. Variable domain in full (rest from reference TRBV11-2 and TRBJ2-7): EAGVAQSPRYKIIEKRQSVAFWCNPISGHATLYWYQQILGQGPKLLIQFQNNGVVDDSQLPKDRFSAERLKGVDSTLKIQPAKLEDSAVYLCASSSARVSYEQYFGPGTRLTVT.

The sample holds one count of this clonotype. This chain connects TRBV24-1 to TRBJ1-5; possible D gene TRBD1, 5 bases. Between the trimmed V and J ends, which lost 3 bases and 7 bases, there was a span of 12 bases. There are 14 residues in the CDR3. The V gene's germline CDR1 is KGHDR and CDR2 SFDVKD. CDR3 residues: CATSDRGLGQPQHF. The CDR3 coding sequence is TGTGCCACCAGTGATCGGGGGTTGGGCCAGCCCCAGCATTTT.

V and J are TRBV2 and TRBJ2-6; TRBD1 matches 7 bases. This CDR3 is 18 amino acids long. Germline CDR1 is SNHLY and CDR2 is FYNNEI. V lost 6 bases and J lost 0; bases outside the gene matches: 11. CDR3 in amino acids: CASSPRDRSFSGANVLTF. In DNA, the CDR3 is TGTGCCAGCAGCCCCAGGGACAGATCTTTCTCTGGGGCCAACGTCCTGACTTTC.

The chain has TRBV10-3 and TRBJ1-5, with a tentative D call TRBD1 (5 bases). The CDR3 is 14 residues long. The germline V gene has CDR1 ENHRY and CDR2 SYGVKD. Trimming stripped 10 bases from V and 0 bases from J, with 13 bases between. CDR3 protein: CATQTAYSNQPQHF. Here the CDR3 DNA reads TGTGCCACCCAGACAGCTTATAGCAATCAGCCCCAGCATTTT.